This T cell receptor (beta chain) was captured by sequencing in a study of blood T cell repertoires in COVID-19. Background on the study: Donors in the United States, Italy and Spain gave samples during acute or convalescent COVID-19. Sources were T cells, B-cell-depleted T cells, or PBMCs; the material itself was cDNA or gDNA.

Per the original data handling: Amplifying reference gene primers gave estimates of nucleated cell counts. Clones were sequenced by immunoSEQ multiplex PCR, and TCRdb holds only the in-frame ones, with some missing. From that table come the V and J calls and clone size; the DNA was used to work out D and trimming. The sample has around 140,000 clones, around 89% seen once; the top ten hold more than 25%. Germline CDR1 and CDR2: WNHNN and SYGVQD (reference sequence). CDR3 length: 15 amino acids. As to this clone: Mismatch with germline at one junction end may stem from a read error. Other DNA sequences of this sample code for an identical CDR3.

Material for sequencing was peripheral blood. This clonotype was sampled from a human donor in a cohort sampled during active COVID-19. The J gene is TRBJ1-6, the V gene TRBV10-1; tentative D call: TRBD1 (5 bases). The CDR3 spells CASSGPTAVGSPLHF. The CDR3 region has the DNA TGCGCCAGCAGTGGCCCGACAGCCGTAGGTTCACCCCTCCATTTT.